This entry features one T cell receptor (beta chain) sequence. A multiplex PCR was run with 60 Vbeta primers and 13 Jbeta primers. Here immunoSEQ multiplex PCR was the method, and the copy in TCRdb shows in-frame clones only, minus some. The repertoire holds 170,000 or so clones, with around 79% as singletons. The sample originates from a study of cytomegalovirus exposure and HLA in healthy donors. Overall study: Prior work identified some 120 million unique TCR beta sequences in about 179 million T cells.

V shed 5 bases and J shed 5 bases, with 19 bases lying between them. The CDR3 contains 15 residues. The V gene's germline CDR1 is MNHEY and CDR2 SMNVEV (reference sequence). This TCR came from a woman in her fifties or sixties in good health and CMV-seronegative. J is TRBJ2-7 and V is TRBV27; D perhaps matches TRBD1 (6 bases). Sequenced input: PBMCs. The CDR3: CASSHRDTTFHEQYF. The DNA of the CDR3 is TGTGCCAGCAGTCACCGGGACACCACCTTTCACGAGCAGTACTTC.